These 3 T cell receptor beta chains originate from one sample sequenced in a study of vaccination and CD4 T cells after COVID-19. At the Johns Hopkins FTIC core, DNA taken from cultured CD4+ T cells was sequenced by way of the Oncomine TCR Beta short-read assay. TCRdb re-called the PCR reads with MiXCR, one entry per CDR3 protein. Of 20,000 to 25,000 distinct CDR3 sequences in the sample, about half were seen once. Regarding treatment: 10-day PBMC culture with coronavirus spike peptide pools or control peptides (ViraFEST assay). Their antigens are not known. Source material: CD4+ T cells from blood, cultured in vitro. These receptors were taken from a human donor who had recovered from COVID-19.

V is TRBV6-1 and J is TRBJ2-7, with D perhaps assigned TRBD1 or TRBD2 (5 bases each). The CDR3 is 17 residues long. V shed 0 bases and J shed 1 base, with 16 bases lying between them. The germline gives CDR1 MNHNS, CDR2 SASEGT. In DNA form, the CDR3 reads TGTGCCAGCAGTGAAGCGCTTCGGGGCCTACCTTCCTACGAGCAGTACTTC. It yields the protein CASSEALRGLPSYEQYF.

The rearrangement links TRBV27 to TRBJ2-1; weak D call: TRBD2 (6 bases). The length of the CDR3 is 13 residues. Trimming left V 5 bases short and J 6 bases short, with 11 bases between. Germline V gene sequence: CDR1 MNHEY, CDR2 SMNVEV (reference sequence). For the CDR3, the DNA is TGTGCCAGCAGTCCCGGAGGGCCCAATGAGCAGTTCTTC. This translates into CASSPGGPNEQFF.

This clonotype turned up a few times. The chain's CDR3 is CASSLTDYGYTF. The CDR3 nucleotides are TGCGCCAGCAGCTTGACAGACTATGGCTACACCTTC. This chain uses TRBV5-1 with TRBJ1-2; no clear D. Per germline, CDR1 SGHRS and CDR2 YFSETQ. The CDR3 is 12 amino acids. Trimming left V 1 base short and J 3 bases short, with 4 bases between.